This T cell receptor (beta chain) originates from a study of T-cell reconstitution after alpha-beta-depleted transplantation in children. A TCRbeta library incorporating unique molecular identifiers was prepared. A single record per CDR3 protein comes from TCRdb applying MiXCR to the PCR reads. The sample contains hundreds of thousands of distinct CDR3 sequences, about 12% of which appear only once. The table lists this clonotype with a few counts. V gave up 5 bases and J gave up 2 bases; unmatched junction bases: 7. Germline lookup yields CDR1 MDHEN and CDR2 SYDVKM. This CDR3 is built from 15 residues.

The clonotype comes from a human donor who donated a stem cell graft to a child with acute lymphoblastic leukemia. The starting material was PBMCs from the stem cell graft donor, obtained from the stem cell graft. The rearrangement links TRBV28 to TRBJ2-3; TRBD1 matches at 7 bases. The CDR3 loop reads CASSKDRINTDTQYF. The CDR3, as DNA: TGTGCCAGCAGTAAGGACAGGATAAACACAGATACGCAGTATTTT.